Following are 9 T cell receptor beta chains from one sample sequenced in a study of cytomegalovirus exposure and HLA in healthy donors. Primers included in the PCR were 60 Vbeta and 13 Jbeta primers. Profiled with immunoSEQ multiplex PCR; TCRdb holds only in-frame clones, not every one. The table shows under 200,000 clones, with around 82% occurring only once. Sequencing was carried out using PBMCs. These receptors all stem from a man in his forties in good health and CMV-seronegative.

The genes are TRBV27 and TRBJ2-3; TRBD2 matches at 12 bases. The V and J ends lost 10 bases and 5 bases, in that order; junction bases with no gene match: 10. This CDR3 has 15 residues. Looked up from germline, CDR1 is MNHEY and CDR2 is SMNVEV (reference sequence). The chain's CDR3 is CAIKRLAGDQDTQYF. The CDR3 nucleotides read TGTGCCATCAAGAGACTAGCGGGAGACCAAGATACGCAGTATTTT.

The chain carries TRBV29-1 and TRBJ1-2, with 10 bases matching TRBD1. The CDR3 contains 13 residues. Germline V lookup: CDR1 SQVTM, CDR2 ANQGSEA. Germline trimming cut 7 bases from V and 6 bases from J; bases unmatched to any gene: 8. CDR3 DNA sequence: TGCAGCGCGCAGGTGGGACAGGGGCATGGCTACACCTTC. This gives the protein CSAQVGQGHGYTF.

This clone was detected only once. The CDR3, as DNA: TGTGCCAGCAGCAAACTAGCGGGGGGGCCTGGGGGCAATGAGCAGTTCTTC. Its translation is CASSKLAGGPGGNEQFF. The V call is TRBV7-2, the J call TRBJ2-1; 13 positions agree with TRBD2. Germline V gene data show CDR1 as SGHTA and CDR2 as FQGNSA. CDR3 length equals 17 residues. The V gene end was trimmed by 5 bases and the J gene end by 6 bases; junction bases not matched to a gene: 10.

J is TRBJ2-5 and V is TRBV9; weak D call: TRBD2 (6 bases). V was shortened by 0 bases and J by 2 bases, with 11 bases between the two germline ends. This CDR3 spans 15 amino acids. CDR1 and CDR2 (germline): SGDLS, YYNGEE. The CDR3 loop reads CASSVVGSLQETQYF. The CDR3 DNA follows: TGTGCCAGCAGCGTAGTCGGGAGTCTTCAAGAGACCCAGTACTTC.

This rearrangement joins TRBV7-9 to TRBJ1-1, with 8 bases fitting TRBD1. The CDR3 contains 16 residues. J gave up 3 bases and V 6 bases, and 12 bases lay outside the gene matches. Germline V gives CDR1 SEHNR, CDR2 FQNEAQ (reference sequence). The CDR3 protein is CASRPGQGQGYTEAFF. The CDR3 coding sequence is TGTGCCAGCAGGCCAGGACAGGGTCAGGGGTACACTGAAGCTTTCTTT.

The V and J genes are TRBV27 and TRBJ2-7, with 11 bases that match TRBD1. The V gene end was trimmed by 6 bases and the J gene end by 2 bases; junction bases not matched to a gene: 3. Per the germline V gene, CDR1 is MNHEY and CDR2 is SMNVEV (reference sequence). The CDR3 contains 14 residues. The CDR3 coding sequence is TGTGCCAGCAGGAGGGACAGGGGGACCTACGAGCAGTACTTC. Its protein is CASRRDRGTYEQYF.

The chain's CDR3 is CASSGQGVIGNQPQHF. For the CDR3, the DNA is TGTGCCAGCTCTGGACAGGGCGTAATAGGCAATCAGCCCCAGCATTTT. The chain is built from TRBV2 and TRBJ1-5; 8 bases line up with TRBD1. Trimming at V came to 8 bases and at J to 2 bases, leaving 11 bases not matched to a gene. CDR3 size: 16 residues. The germline CDR1 and CDR2 sequences are SNHLY and FYNNEI.

This CDR3 is CASSPGLAGGYEQYF. Here the CDR3 DNA reads TGTGCCAGCAGCCCGGGACTAGCGGGCGGGTACGAGCAGTACTTC. The chain uses TRBV7-2 and TRBJ2-7; TRBD2 matches 12 bases. The V gene end was trimmed by 5 bases and the J gene end by 4 bases; junction bases not matched to a gene: 6. This CDR3 is built from 15 residues. CDR1 and CDR2 (germline): SGHTA, FQGNSA.

In its sample, this clone was seen a few times. This chain connects TRBV5-8 to TRBJ1-5; no definite D call. Trimming pared 7 bases from V and 7 bases from J, leaving 15 bases between. The CDR3 runs to 13 residues. Germline assignment: CDR1 SGHTS and CDR2 YDEGEE. CDR3 region: CASDAAVKQPQHF. CDR3 nucleotides: TGTGCCAGCGACGCGGCGGTTAAGCAGCCCCAGCATTTT.